These 6 T cell receptor beta chains originate from one sample sequenced in a study of shared clonotypes between healthy human individuals. Using immunoSEQ multiplex PCR, the repertoire was profiled, and TCRdb retains in-frame clones only, with some absent. The sample records 1,500,000 or so clones, approximately 97% being singletons. Material: naive CD4+ T cells sorted from blood. As to subset: CD45RA+ positively selected. These receptors were collected from a man aged 25 to 40 in good health.

This clone was seen once. The chain links TRBV5-1 to TRBJ2-3, with 12 bases identical to TRBD2. CDR3 size: 16 residues. The J segment lost 5 bases and the V segment lost 3 bases, leaving 7 bases of the junction unmatched. The V gene's germline CDR1 is SGHRS and CDR2 YFSETQ. The CDR3 spells CASSSGLAGLVDTQYF. The CDR3 DNA sequence: TGCGCCAGCAGCTCCGGACTAGCGGGACTCGTAGATACGCAGTATTTT.

About this clone itself: One end of the junction does not line up with germline, which may come from a read error. The V gene is TRBV29-1, the J gene TRBJ2-5, with 9 bases that match TRBD2. The V gene's germline CDR1 is SQVTM and CDR2 ANQGSEA. This CDR3 comprises 15 residues. The CDR3 sequence: CSVASPGLAQEAQYF. The CDR3 DNA is TGCAGCGTTGCGAGCCCGGGACTAGCACAAGAGGCCCAGTACTTC.

The chain uses TRBV7-2 and TRBJ2-5; D remains ambiguous. V lost 1 base and J lost 5, with 20 bases in between. Germline CDR1 SGHTA, CDR2 FQGNSA. The length of the CDR3 is 17 residues. The CDR3 reads CASSLVGGIPKRETQYF. Here the CDR3 DNA reads TGTGCCAGCAGCTTAGTTGGCGGTATCCCTAAAAGGGAGACCCAGTACTTC.

This chain joins TRBV18 and TRBJ2-1; maybe TRBD2 (6 bases). The CDR3 consists of 16 residues. V was pared by 3 bases and J by 3 bases, with 15 bases between. Germline lookup yields CDR1 KGHSH and CDR2 LQKENI. The CDR3 loop is CASSPVSGLNYNEQFF. CDR3 nucleotide sequence: TGTGCCAGCTCACCCGTCTCGGGACTTAACTACAATGAGCAGTTCTTC.

The chain combines TRBV19 with TRBJ2-3; 13 bases fit TRBD2. The CDR3 consists of 15 residues. Germline V gene lookup returns CDR1 LNHDA and CDR2 SQIVND (reference sequence). Unmatched junction bases numbered 4, after V lost 6 bases and J lost 4 bases. This chain's CDR3 is CASSRGLAGADTQYF. For the CDR3, the DNA is TGTGCCAGTAGCCGCGGACTAGCGGGAGCAGATACGCAGTATTTT.

The chain recombines TRBV27 with TRBJ1-4; D gene uncertain. V shed 2 bases and J shed 5 bases, with 15 bases lying between them. Per germline, CDR1 MNHEY and CDR2 SMNVEV (reference sequence). This CDR3 is 16 amino acids long. The CDR3 nucleotides read TGTGCCAGCAGTTTACCTGTTAAGGGTTGGAATGAAAAACTGTTTTTT. Translation gives CASSLPVKGWNEKLFF.